This TCR beta chain was obtained from a study of blood T cells in healthy people across ages. A second PCR, run for roughly 7 to 11 cycles, used a sample-barcoded 5' primer plus a J-beta primer mix. A template-switch adaptor containing 12 random nucleotides labeled each cDNA molecule. MiXCR was run by TCRdb on the 5' RACE reads, yielding one entry per CDR3 protein. The sample consists of 1.8 million or so distinct CDR3 sequences, roughly 43% of them appearing once. Trimming cost V 1 base and J 11 bases, with 11 bases left between them. The CDR3 has 11 residues. Germline V lookup: CDR1 GTSNPN, CDR2 SVGIG (reference sequence). About this clonotype itself: What it binds is unknown.

Study-wide points: A strong correlation between TCR beta diversity and naive T cell percentage was seen. While age rose, TCR beta diversity per million T cells dropped in a roughly linear way.

The sequencing sample was made of blood. The chain combines TRBV30 with TRBJ1-1; D call uncertain. This receptor was obtained from a human donor in good health. DNA for the CDR3: TGTGCCTGGAGTGCCAGGTCGGAGGCTTTCTTT. This gives the protein CAWSARSEAFF.